These T cell receptor beta chains were read from a single sample in a study of vaccination and CD4 T cells after COVID-19. These receptors' targets are unknown. Each CDR3 protein gets one entry after TCRdb re-called the PCR reads with MiXCR. The sample records 13,000 or so distinct CDR3 sequences, roughly 58% being singletons. The specimen sequenced was CD4+ T cells from blood, cultured in vitro. These receptors all come from a human donor who had recovered from COVID-19. Each CDR3 is given with its conserved first and last residue. The order of the fields is V gene, clone size, J gene, CDR3 protein. The size entry is marked missing in some rows and otherwise reads once, few, many or a size class.

V: TRBV2; size: -; J: TRBJ2-1; CDR3: CASNHLRSYNEQFF
V: TRBV7-9; size: -; J: TRBJ1-6; CDR3: CASRGSSSYNSPLHF
V: TRBV12-3/TRBV12-4; size: -; J: TRBJ2-2; CDR3: CASSFSRVAGELFF
V: TRBV5-1; size: medium-sized; J: TRBJ1-4; CDR3: CASGQGGPREKLFF
V: TRBV2; size: -; J: TRBJ2-7; CDR3: CASREDRRSYEQYF
V: TRBV7-9; size: -; J: TRBJ1-5; CDR3: CASSLSPSNQPQHF
V: TRBV6-1; size: -; J: TRBJ2-6; CDR3: CASGSSGANVLTF
V: TRBV20-1; size: -; J: TRBJ2-7; CDR3: CSAQSQGGTYEQYF
V: TRBV20-1; size: few; J: TRBJ2-1; CDR3: CSARASGRRDEQFF
V: TRBV19; size: few; J: TRBJ1-2; CDR3: CASTSTVYGYTF
V: TRBV5-1; size: -; J: TRBJ2-5; CDR3: CASSPDPHQETQYF
V: TRBV7-9; size: -; J: TRBJ1-6; CDR3: CASSLSSASQSFNSPLHF
V: TRBV20-1; size: -; J: TRBJ1-6; CDR3: CSATKTGTEDSPLHF
V: TRBV7-2; size: -; J: TRBJ1-2; CDR3: CASSTRTGVIPFNYGYTF
V: TRBV6-5; size: few; J: TRBJ1-1; CDR3: CASSYSSGVNTEAFF
V: TRBV12-3/TRBV12-4; size: -; J: TRBJ1-5; CDR3: CASSGPGQGYQPQHF
V: TRBV20-1; size: -; J: TRBJ2-5; CDR3: CSASPAGAGIGETQYF
V: TRBV20-1; size: -; J: TRBJ2-7; CDR3: CSAPVDYEQYF
V: TRBV25-1; size: few; J: TRBJ2-7; CDR3: CASIEREGGEQYF
V: TRBV10-1; size: -; J: TRBJ2-3; CDR3: CASRGGLAETDTQYF
V: TRBV19; size: -; J: TRBJ1-2; CDR3: CASSTKTNYGYTF
V: TRBV20-1; size: -; J: TRBJ1-5; CDR3: CSADSDGNQPQHF
V: TRBV5-4; size: -; J: TRBJ2-5; CDR3: CASSLGPSGGQETQYF
V: TRBV20-1; size: -; J: TRBJ2-7; CDR3: CSGSVGGPSSYEQYF
V: TRBV9; size: once; J: TRBJ2-3; CDR3: CASSVMTDTQYF
V: TRBV6-5; size: -; J: TRBJ2-2; CDR3: CASCYGGGTGELFF
V: TRBV6-1; size: few; J: TRBJ2-1; CDR3: CASNSGSTQAEQFF
V: TRBV20-1; size: -; J: TRBJ1-4; CDR3: CSARVSPHEKLFF
V: TRBV11-2; size: -; J: TRBJ2-3; CDR3: CASSLGGSGKWHTQYF
V: TRBV28; size: -; J: TRBJ1-2; CDR3: CASSTGQGNYGYTF